This T cell receptor (beta chain) was identified during a study of cytomegalovirus exposure and HLA in healthy donors (dated by TCRdb to about 2017). Notes on the research overall: An earlier analysis of approximately 640 of the donors reported roughly 300 Gb of sequence data and some 120 million unique TCR beta sequences from roughly 200 million T cells. Along with the roughly 670-subject first cohort, a separate validation cohort of over a hundred different subjects was used. Among 300 to 500 genotyped donors of the cohort, an average of roughly 230,000 unique TCR beta nucleotide sequences was sequenced per donor, of which about 20% were non-productive. In a later genetic analysis, genome-wide SNP genotypes for about three fifths of the roughly 670 donors were used, and that subset was treated as a discovery cohort. The number of typed donors differed by locus: 629-630 for A, B, C, DRB1 and DQB1; 522 for DQA1; 600 to 610 for DPA1; and about 450 for DPB1. To decide whether each TCR beta V gene segment behaved as functional or pseudogenic, an earlier analysis of 587 of the donors relied on high-throughput TCR beta sequencing. The study combined high-throughput TCR immunosequencing, statistical association of individual TCRs with disease status, and machine learning to predict cytomegalovirus infection status. The T cell repertoires of roughly 660 subjects were profiled by immunosequencing and related to cytomegalovirus serostatus. Several DR-DQ haplotypes were handled as single units for association and clustering because linkage in the cohort was strong. Both class I and class II loci were covered by HLA typing, at four-digit resolution. In a later analysis, previously published TCR beta repertoires from 666 donors were re-analyzed and high-resolution HLA genotyping was added so that TCR occurrence patterns could be studied. The later analysis used no new phenotypic data to find candidate immune exposures, relying instead on TCR beta sequences and their occurrence across donors. Every discovery cohort repertoire had been produced on one sequencing platform. The genetic ancestry cluster associated with self-reported Caucasian donors included over 65% of the approximately 430 genotyped donors. An early release covering 500 to 750 HLA-typed donors comprised 250 to 350 gigabases of sequencing data and 85 million or so unique TCR sequences. Donor age, sex, ethnicity and CMV serostatus were compiled alongside the repertoire data. The study was designed to test whether signatures of past pathogen exposure could be identified by cataloging public T cell receptors.

The research as a whole found: In a later analysis, HLA-associated TCR beta chains showed more clonal expansion and lower generation probabilities than non-associated chains that were equally common. A few of the identified cytomegalovirus-associated TCR beta chains were confirmed in vitro to be specific for cytomegalovirus antigens. A further reported finding was that TCR beta sequences accurately predicted the HLA-A and HLA-B alleles for most subjects in the first cohort. An earlier analysis of several hundred of the donors showed that most TCR beta V segments appeared in productive rearrangements either about 87% or about 30% of the time, which broadly matched IMGT annotations. The cohort was sequenced for TCR beta chains only, and without alpha or paired-chain data the features that could be detected were limited. Because counts were too low, roughly 16 rarely observed V segments, including chromosome 9 orphons, were excluded from the earlier analysis of roughly 580 of the donors. An association between a missense DCLRE1C variant and V-gene and J-gene trimming of TCR beta chains was found in a later genetic analysis and replicated in an independent cohort. Because HLA typing was unavailable for some donors at each locus, only the typed subset was used in association tests. The study gave a list of 150 to 200 TCR beta chains associated with cytomegalovirus. Presence/absence analyses assumed roughly uniform sequencing depth across donors, an assumption that may not hold. Assigning TCR associations to individual alleles was difficult when HLA alleles, especially DR and DQ, strongly co-occurred. According to a later genetic analysis, donors in an Asian-associated ancestry cluster had fewer N-insertions in productive TCRs than the approximately 670-donor mean. The 87-base-pair reads could not distinguish some IMGT-functional V segments, including TRBV6-2 and TRBV6-3, so those segments were excluded. Specific HLA alleles were associated with 15,000 to 20,000 TCR beta sequences at a false discovery rate of 0.05 in a later analysis. For the cohort, immune exposure information was limited to CMV serostatus. In a later analysis, several top co-occurrence clusters were reported to appear linked to parvovirus B19, influenza, CMV and Epstein-Barr virus. Most CMV-associated TCR beta chains appeared to be HLA-restricted in a later analysis, and the HLA associations seemed to be driven largely by CMV exposure. A group of highly shared sequence variants was considered likely to be a technical artifact of the sequencing pipeline. The authors suggested that the approach could potentially be extended to other disease states and immunological phenotypes. In a later analysis, the rate of TCR association differed among HLA loci, with DRB1 alleles having the most associated TCRs and HLA-C alleles having the fewest. Across donors, most TCR sequences were observed very rarely, whereas some public TCRs were present in many individuals. Correlated functional status among segregating V segments might be attributable to linkage disequilibrium, but an unknown experimental factor could not be ruled out. The classifier was reported to diagnose cytomegalovirus status with high specificity and sensitivity in both the original and validation cohorts.

V is pruned by 1 base and J by 0 bases, leaving 8 bases of the junction without a gene match. Per the germline V gene, MGHRA is the CDR1 and YSYEKL is the CDR2. From the cysteine through the phenylalanine, the CDR3 covers 17 amino acids. The sequence is cut down to CDR3 DNA, 51 bases in frame from base 1. In the case of this clone: No cognate antigen has been identified for it. Per-nucleotide qualities are absent, and no much larger clonotype sits a single base away.

The library relied on the immunoSEQ multiplex PCR assay. The multiplex PCR relied on a mix of 60 forward primers for TCR Vbeta segments and 13 reverse primers for TCR Jbeta segments. The CDR3 region of rearranged TCR beta genes was amplified from genomic DNA by a multiplex PCR assay. On the Illumina HiSeq System, the amplified TCR beta libraries were sequenced as 87-base-pair reads. The original methods were these. Across the 700 or so repertoires, a later analysis counted about 81 million unique TCR beta chains, 8.5 million to 12 million of which were shared by at least two donors. Raw reads were error-corrected and collapsed into unique sequences with a nearest-neighbor algorithm that merged closely related sequences to remove PCR and sequencing errors. To assign V, D and J gene segments, CDR3 sequences were aligned to IMGT reference sequences. For a sequence to be retained, a match of at least six nucleotides to both a V gene segment and a J gene segment was required. Rearrangements were classified as productive when the CDR3 lacked stop codons and remained in frame with V and J, and all other rearrangements were classified as non-productive. CDR3 was defined according to IMGT convention as the region running from the second conserved V-encoded cysteine to the conserved J-encoded phenylalanine. The earlier analysis of approximately 500 of the donors excluded sequences that lacked an unambiguous match to a single V gene segment. An earlier analysis of several hundred of the donors called V segments functional above 56.7% productive rearrangements and segregating when the between-donor standard deviation exceeded 5%. A statistical classification framework was built for diagnosing cytomegalovirus status from the catalog of TCR beta chain sequences. A later analysis assigned V and J genes by comparing TCR nucleotide sequences with IMGT/GENE-DB human TR gene sequences. The TCRdist pipeline was used in a later analysis to assign CDR3 sequences and most-parsimonious VDJ recombination scenarios. In a later analysis, each TCR beta chain was defined by its CDR3 amino acid sequence together with its V-gene family, and reads lacking a unique V-gene family were excluded. In a later analysis, 500 to 650 highly shared, low-generation-probability nucleotide sequences were removed to address suspected cross-contamination and a sequencing artifact. In a later analysis, a clonal expansion index for each public chain was calculated from normalized within-repertoire ranks of inferred template counts. In a later analysis, generation probabilities were computed with a VDJ recombination model fitted to out-of-frame rearrangements, and the resulting probabilities were checked against IGoR. In a later analysis, hypergeometric tests were used to score TCR-TCR, TCR-HLA and TCR-CMV co-occurrence, with a repertoire-size bias correction applied to TCR pairs. A later analysis estimated false discovery rates by permuting HLA or CMV assignments 20 times. In a later analysis, co-occurring TCRs were grouped using DBSCAN, with TCRdist sequence similarity added in when clustering inside HLA-allele-positive subsets. Repertoires with fewer than 30,000 or more than 120,000 public chains, plus five repertoires with anomalous nucleotide sharing, were excluded from co-occurrence clustering. TCRdb took over this immuneACCESS table, retaining in-frame rearrangements with V and J assigned. Such tables are incomplete; in checked studies, under half of the missing clones stem from an unresolved V gene, and the remainder is unexplained. V, J and clone size reflect that table, while D and trimming were determined from the DNA. The sample profile shows roughly 120,000 clones; roughly 82% of them were found once. 1.4% to 1.5% of the sample lies in the top ten.

In total, approximately 700 healthy bone marrow donors made up the cohort. Cohort members were all nominally healthy when sampled, although unrecorded immune exposures were likely present. The donor was CMV seronegative and was included in the group of a few hundred seronegative cohort members. A peripheral blood sample was collected from each donor, and TCR beta sequencing was performed on peripheral blood mononuclear cells. Genomic DNA extraction from the blood cell samples was performed with the Qiagen DNeasy Blood Extraction Kit. The sequenced material came from PBMCs. The chain uses TRBV4-1 and TRBJ1-1, and TRBD1 matches 7 of the central bases. The receptor was derived from a woman under 30 in good health and CMV-seronegative. The nucleotide sequence is TGCGCCAGCAGCCAAGCCCCTACAGGGGTTATGAACACTGAAGCTTTCTTT. It is translated as CASSQAPTGVMNTEAFF.